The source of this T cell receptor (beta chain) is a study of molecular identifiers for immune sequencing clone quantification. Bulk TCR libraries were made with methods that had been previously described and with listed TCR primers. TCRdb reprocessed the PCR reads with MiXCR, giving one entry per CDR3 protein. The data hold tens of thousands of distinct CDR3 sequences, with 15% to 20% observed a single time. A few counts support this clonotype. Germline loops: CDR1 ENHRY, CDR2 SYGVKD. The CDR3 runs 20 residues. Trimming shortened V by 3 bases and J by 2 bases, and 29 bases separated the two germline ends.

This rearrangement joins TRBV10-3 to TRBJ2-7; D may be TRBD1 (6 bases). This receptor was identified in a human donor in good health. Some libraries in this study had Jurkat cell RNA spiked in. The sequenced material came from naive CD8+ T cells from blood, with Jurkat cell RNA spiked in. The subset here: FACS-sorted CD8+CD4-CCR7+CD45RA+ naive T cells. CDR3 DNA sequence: TGTGCCATCAGTGAACCCAACGACAGGCGAGGTACGGCTGGCCCCTACGAGCAGTACTTC. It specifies CAISEPNDRRGTAGPYEQYF.